Each of the 30 T cell receptor beta chains below was sequenced from the same sample in a study of monozygotic twins with inflammatory bowel disease. TCRdb reworked the 5' RACE reads into one entry per CDR3 protein, no DNA. The sample has roughly 320,000 distinct CDR3 sequences, and its top ten clones hold over 5.5%. The specimen was blood. The origin of the receptors is a human donor with ulcerative colitis or Crohn's disease, or a healthy co-twin of an affected twin (not recorded which).

This chain links TRBV7-9 with TRBJ2-2; TCRdb indicates TRBD1, and absent DNA this call remains unverified. Germline V gene sequence: CDR1 SEHNR, CDR2 FQNEAQ (reference sequence). The CDR3 runs 16 residues. This CDR3 is CASSPRTAANTGELFF.

CDR3 in amino acids: CASSLLIRLAGSYNEQFF. The genes are TRBV7-8 and TRBJ2-1; TCRdb indicates TRBD2, and absent DNA this call remains unverified. Germline CDR1 SGHVS, CDR2 FQNEAQ. The CDR3 is 18 residues long.

The rearrangement links TRBV5-1 to TRBJ2-3. CDR3 length: 14 residues. The germline V gene has CDR1 SGHRS and CDR2 YFSETQ. The CDR3 loop is CASSLGRVGDTQYF.

This chain links TRBV5-4 with TRBJ2-1; TCRdb designates TRBD2, a call that cannot be tested without DNA. From germline, CDR1 is SGHNT and CDR2 YYREEE (reference sequence). CDR3 length equals 16 residues. The CDR3 sequence is CASSASGRVSYNEQFF. The full variable domain, with the rest looked up from reference TRBV5-4 and TRBJ2-1, is ETGVTQSPTHLIKTRGQQVTLRCSSQSGHNTVSWYQQALGQGPQFIFQYYREEENGRGNFPPRFSGLQFPNYSSELNVNALELDDSALYLCASSASGRVSYNEQFFGPGTRLTVL.

The chain employs TRBV5-1 and TRBJ1-1. The CDR3 totals 15 residues. Germline CDR1 is SGHRS and CDR2 is YFSETQ. CDR3 protein: CASSLASGMNTEAFF.

J is TRBJ2-1 and V is TRBV19; lacking DNA, the TRBD1 call made by TCRdb goes unchecked. Germline V lookup: CDR1 LNHDA, CDR2 SQIVND (reference sequence). The CDR3 spans 15 residues. The chain's CDR3 is CASSNGHSQSNEQFF.

V gene TRBV5-1 combines with J gene TRBJ2-2. Per the germline V gene, CDR1 is SGHRS and CDR2 is YFSETQ. This CDR3 region has 13 residues. The CDR3 here is CASRDADTGELFF.

The V and J genes are TRBV5-1 and TRBJ2-3. Per germline, CDR1 SGHRS and CDR2 YFSETQ. The CDR3 has 14 residues. The CDR3 loop reads CASSLGQSTDTQYF.

The J gene is TRBJ2-7, the V gene TRBV12-3 or TRBV12-4; TCRdb's assignment of TRBD2 cannot be checked, as there is no DNA. The CDR3 sequence is 16 residues long. The CDR3 loop is CASSLYTSGKAYEQYF.

The chain couples TRBV28 to TRBJ2-2. Germline lookup yields CDR1 MDHEN and CDR2 SYDVKM. This CDR3 is built from 15 residues. The CDR3 spells CASSLSQRSTGELFF.

The rearrangement joins TRBV7-3 to TRBJ2-1. Looked up from germline, CDR1 is SGHTA and CDR2 is FQGTGA. CDR3 length: 12 amino acids. CDR3 in amino acids: CASSSPPQEQFF.

The J gene is TRBJ1-1, the V gene TRBV4-3; with no DNA, the TCRdb D assignment of TRBD1 cannot be verified. CDR1 and CDR2 from the germline V gene are LGHNA and YSLEER. This CDR3 contains 16 residues. CDR3 region: CASSQDLGTVGTEAFF.

The V and J genes are TRBV29-1 and TRBJ2-7; there is no DNA to check the TCRdb D call of TRBD2. In germline, CDR1 is SQVTM, CDR2 ANQGSEA. This CDR3 is 14 amino acids long. CDR3 protein: CSASGLAGLNEQYF.

The chain is built from TRBV12-3 or TRBV12-4 and TRBJ2-5. CDR3 length: 15 amino acids. The CDR3: CASSLRFGEEETQYF.

The CDR3 is CASRRTGLGEAFF. This chain links TRBV2 with TRBJ1-1; lacking DNA, the TRBD1 call made by TCRdb goes unchecked. The CDR3 extends over 13 amino acids. Germline lookup yields CDR1 SNHLY and CDR2 FYNNEI. Full variable domain (remainder filled in from reference TRBV2 and TRBJ1-1): EPEVTQTPSHQVTQMGQEVILRCVPISNHLYFYWYRQILGQKVEFLVSFYNNEISEKSEIFDDQFSVERPDGSNFTLKIRSTKLEDSAMYFCASRRTGLGEAFFGQGTRLTVV.

The CDR3 loop is CASSLSPGSNQPQHF. The V gene is TRBV5-1, the J gene TRBJ1-5; the D call from TCRdb, TRBD1, cannot be confirmed without DNA. The CDR3 runs to 15 residues. Germline-derived CDR1 and CDR2 are SGHRS and YFSETQ. The variable domain in full, with the rest retrieved from reference TRBV5-1 and TRBJ1-5, is KAGVTQTPRYLIKTRGQQVTLSCSPISGHRSVSWYQQTPGQGLQFLFEYFSETQRNKGNFPGRFSGRQFSNSRSEMNVSTLELGDSALYLCASSLSPGSNQPQHFGDGTRLSIL.

V and J are TRBV5-1 and TRBJ2-7; TCRdb indicates TRBD1, and absent DNA this call remains unverified. Germline CDR1 reads SGHRS; CDR2 reads YFSETQ. The CDR3 spans 14 residues. The CDR3 loop is CASSILTGEGEQYF.

This sequence joins TRBV3-1 and TRBJ2-6; the D call from TCRdb, TRBD2, cannot be confirmed without DNA. CDR3 size: 16 residues. In germline, CDR1 is LGHDT, CDR2 YNNKEL (reference sequence). CDR3 amino acids: CASSQVGGSGANVLTF. The full variable domain, completed using reference TRBV3-1 and TRBJ2-6, is DTAVSQTPKYLVTQMGNDKSIKCEQNLGHDTMYWYKQDSKKFLKIMFSYNNKELIINETVPNRFSPKSPDKAHLNLHINSLELGDSAVYFCASSQVGGSGANVLTFGAGSRLTVL.

The gene calls are TRBV10-3 and TRBJ1-2; TCRdb's assignment of TRBD1 cannot be checked, as there is no DNA. This CDR3 region has 17 residues. CDR1 is ENHRY and CDR2 is SYGVKD in the germline V gene. This CDR3 reads CAISGSEGQGGNYGYTF.

CDR3 sequence: CSALFTYEQYF. This chain joins TRBV29-1 and TRBJ2-7. Germline V gene lookup returns CDR1 SQVTM and CDR2 ANQGSEA. This CDR3 has 11 residues.

V usage is TRBV20-1 and J usage is TRBJ2-2; the D gene TCRdb calls, TRBD2, cannot be checked with no DNA. Germline V gives CDR1 DFQATT, CDR2 SNEGSKA (reference sequence). This CDR3 comprises 16 residues. CDR3: CSARGTSGRVTGELFF.

The genes are TRBV5-1 and TRBJ2-3; the TRBD1 assignment by TCRdb is unverifiable without DNA. CDR1 SGHRS and CDR2 YFSETQ come from the germline V gene. This CDR3 spans 14 amino acids. This CDR3 is CASSSSRSTDTQYF.

This rearrangement joins TRBV3-1 to TRBJ2-3; TCRdb proposes TRBD2, but this gene call is untestable without DNA. The germline V gene has CDR1 LGHDT and CDR2 YNNKEL (reference sequence). This CDR3 is 15 amino acids long. This CDR3 reads CASSLTAGFTDTQYF.

V and J are TRBV28 and TRBJ2-2; no DNA is available, so the TRBD1 call from TCRdb remains unchecked. Germline-derived CDR1 and CDR2 are MDHEN and SYDVKM. CDR3 length equals 12 residues. This CDR3 reads CASRPPHGELFF.

The V and J genes are TRBV6-5 and TRBJ2-7; TCRdb lists TRBD1, though no DNA is available to test this call. Germline CDR1 MNHEY, CDR2 SVGAGI. The CDR3 has 14 residues. CDR3 sequence: CASSYQGGVYEQYF.

The genes are TRBV20-1 and TRBJ2-1; checking the TCRdb D call of TRBD1 is not possible without DNA. CDR3 length: 14 residues. In germline, CDR1 is DFQATT, CDR2 SNEGSKA (reference sequence). The CDR3 sequence is CSGTPGGGRNEQFF.

V and J are TRBV7-2 and TRBJ2-3; no DNA is available, so the TRBD2 call from TCRdb remains unchecked. The CDR3 totals 14 residues. CDR1 and CDR2 from the germline V gene are SGHTA and FQGNSA. The CDR3 here is CASSPRLASDTQYF.

V and J are TRBV7-7 and TRBJ1-2. The germline gives CDR1 SSHAT, CDR2 FNYEAQ (reference sequence). The CDR3 is 15 residues long. CDR3 sequence: CASSPTGISFGGYTF.

The chain joins TRBV7-2 to TRBJ2-3. There are 14 residues in the CDR3. Germline V CDR1 and CDR2: SGHTA, FQGNSA. CDR3 amino acids: CASSLVWGTDTQYF.

This chain uses TRBV7-9 with TRBJ1-2; TCRdb outputs TRBD1, but without DNA this stays unchecked. The CDR3 totals 14 residues. Germline CDR1 SEHNR, CDR2 FQNEAQ (reference sequence). CDR3 in amino acids: CASSTGTGLDGYTF.